A single sample gave rise to the 29 T cell receptor beta chains below, sequenced in a study of T cell responses to AZD1222 COVID-19 vaccine. The assay was immunoSEQ multiplex PCR, and TCRdb's table has in-frame clones only and misses some. The sample lists around 180,000 clones; 88% were seen once. The specimen was peripheral blood, collected on day 0 of AZD1222 vaccination. Receptors were obtained from an adult in good health.

The V and J genes are TRBV9 and TRBJ1-6; no firm D call. This CDR3 contains 14 residues. The V gene's germline CDR1 is SGDLS and CDR2 YYNGEE. V lost 0 bases to trimming and J lost 10 bases, with 11 bases between them. The CDR3 nucleotides are TGTGCCAGCAGCGTAGTCGGTACGAGCTCACCCCTCCACTTT. Translated: CASSVVGTSSPLHF.

The V gene is TRBV4-3, the J gene TRBJ2-1; D perhaps matches TRBD1 (6 bases). This CDR3 has 16 residues. Between the trimmed V and J ends, which lost 1 base and 7 bases, there was a span of 17 bases. Germline assignment: CDR1 LGHNA and CDR2 YSLEER. CDR3 coding DNA: TGCGCCAGCAGCCAAGTAGGGGGACGTGGGGAGAATGAGCAGTTCTTC. Residues: CASSQVGGRGENEQFF.

The chain combines TRBV7-3 with TRBJ1-1; D call uncertain. Germline V lookup: CDR1 SGHTA, CDR2 FQGTGA. V was shortened by 1 base and J by 3 bases, with 6 bases between the two germline ends. This CDR3 region has 13 residues. The DNA for the CDR3 is TGTGCCAGCAGCTTAAGGAGGGACACTGAAGCTTTCTTT. It is translated as CASSLRRDTEAFF.

This CDR3 reads CASSQTGGYGYTF. The CDR3 nucleotides read TGTGCCAGCAGCCAAACAGGGGGCTATGGCTACACCTTC. The chain employs TRBV5-4 and TRBJ1-2; 8 nucleotides agree with TRBD1. Trimming took 4 bases from V and 4 from J; bases not matched to a gene: 3. The CDR3 is 13 residues long. The germline V gene has CDR1 SGHNT and CDR2 YYREEE (reference sequence). The full variable domain, rest sourced from reference TRBV5-4 and TRBJ1-2, is ETGVTQSPTHLIKTRGQQVTLRCSSQSGHNTVSWYQQALGQGPQFIFQYYREEENGRGNFPPRFSGLQFPNYSSELNVNALELDDSALYLCASSQTGGYGYTFGSGTRLTVV.

This clone was seen once. The J gene is TRBJ2-7, the V gene TRBV19; D is ambiguous. This CDR3 spans 13 amino acids. Trimming removed 6 bases from V and 5 bases from J, with 14 bases in between. Germline V gene data show CDR1 as LNHDA and CDR2 as SQIVND (reference sequence). The CDR3 DNA is TGTGCCAGTAGGTCCACCCAAGAACACGAGCAGTACTTC. Residues: CASRSTQEHEQYF.

This clone turned up a few times. The rearrangement uses TRBV5-1 and TRBJ2-7, with 7 bases identical to TRBD1. The germline gives CDR1 SGHRS, CDR2 YFSETQ. V was pared by 4 bases and J by 6 bases, with 10 bases of the junction left unmatched. This CDR3 contains 14 residues. The CDR3 spells CASSPTGQLREQYF. The CDR3 DNA sequence: TGCGCCAGCAGCCCAACGGGACAGCTACGCGAGCAGTACTTC.

The V and J genes are TRBV20-1 and TRBJ1-3, with D possibly TRBD1 on 5 matching bases. The germline CDR1 and CDR2 sequences are DFQATT and SNEGSKA (reference sequence). The CDR3 contains 15 residues. V dropped 3 bases and J dropped 0 bases, with 12 bases sitting between them. The CDR3 sequence is CSASRAGHSGNTIYF. The CDR3 DNA is TGCAGTGCTAGTCGGGCAGGGCACTCTGGAAACACCATATATTTT.

The rearrangement uses TRBV14 and TRBJ2-3, with no clear D. Looked up from germline, CDR1 is SGHDN and CDR2 is FVKESK. This CDR3 has 12 amino acids. The V end was cut by 1 base, the J end by 4 bases, with 3 bases between. The CDR3 here is CASSQVSDTQYF. CDR3 DNA: TGTGCCAGCAGCCAAGTCTCAGATACGCAGTATTTT.

This clone occurred a few times. The chain has TRBV3-1 (or the pseudogene TRBV3-2) and TRBJ1-5, with unresolved D. The V end lost 1 base, the J end lost 6 bases, and 7 bases lay between the germline ends. The CDR3 loop spans 13 amino acids. The germline V gene has CDR1 LGHDT and CDR2 YNNKEL (reference sequence). Written as DNA, the CDR3 is TGTGCCAGCAGCCAAGCAGATGGTCAGCCCCAGCATTTT. The encoded protein is CASSQADGQPQHF.

The rearrangement joins TRBV11-1 to TRBJ2-2; possible D gene TRBD2, 5 bases. V lost 7 bases, J lost 0 bases, and 9 bases lay in between. This CDR3 spans 14 amino acids. CDR1 and CDR2 from the germline V gene are SGHAT and FQDESV (reference sequence). Here the CDR3 reads CASMRSANTGELFF. The CDR3 DNA is TGTGCCAGCATGCGTAGCGCGAACACCGGGGAGCTGTTTTTT.

The V call is TRBV18, the J call TRBJ1-1; no clear D gene. The CDR3 is 14 amino acids. Germline CDR1 and CDR2: KGHSH and LQKENI. V lost 6 bases to trimming and J lost 1 base, with 12 bases between them. CDR3 sequence (DNA): TGTGCCAGCTCGCAACAATCCACGAACACTGAAGCTTTCTTT. Protein product: CASSQQSTNTEAFF. Supplemented by reference TRBV18 and TRBJ1-1, the full variable domain reads NAGVMQNPRHLVRRRGQEARLRCSPMKGHSHVYWYRQLPEEGLKFMVYLQKENIIDESGMPKERFSAEFPKEGPSILRIQQVVRGDSAAYFCASSQQSTNTEAFFGQGTRLTVV.

V usage is TRBV4-2 and J usage is TRBJ1-5, with no clear D. The germline CDR1 and CDR2 sequences are LGHNA and YNFKEQ. V was shortened by 1 base and J by 5 bases, with 6 bases between the two germline ends. The CDR3 runs 13 residues. In nucleotides, the CDR3 is TGTGCCAGCAGCCAAGGACTGGATCAGCCCCAGCATTTT. Translation: CASSQGLDQPQHF.

V and J are TRBV7-6 and TRBJ2-5; D possibly corresponds to TRBD2 (5 bases). The CDR3 covers 15 residues. CDR1 is SGHVS and CDR2 is FNYEAQ in the germline V gene. With 2 bases removed from V and 2 bases from J, the gap between germline ends came to 12 bases. CDR3 DNA sequence: TGTGCCAGCAGCTTAAGTCGGGGTAGACAAGAGACCCAGTACTTC. Amino acids: CASSLSRGRQETQYF. Looking up the rest from reference TRBV7-6 and TRBJ2-5 gives the full variable domain: GAGVSQSPRYKVTKRGQDVALRCDPISGHVSLYWYRQALGQGPEFLTYFNYEAQQDKSGLPNDRFSAERPEGSISTLTIQRTEQRDSAMYRCASSLSRGRQETQYFGPGTRLLVL.

The chain couples TRBV15 to TRBJ2-1; a weak D match, TRBD1 (7 bases). Germline V gene data show CDR1 as LNHNV and CDR2 as YYDKDF (reference sequence). The CDR3 is made up of 17 amino acids. Trimming pared 0 bases from V and 6 bases from J, leaving 18 bases between. The CDR3 protein is CATSRDYGGGAGNEQFF. The CDR3 nucleotides read TGTGCCACCAGCAGAGATTATGGAGGGGGCGCGGGCAATGAGCAGTTCTTC.

In DNA, the CDR3 is TGTGCCAGCAGTTCCCCGAAGACAGGGAGGAATGAGCAGTTCTTC. This encodes CASSSPKTGRNEQFF. This chain uses TRBV28 with TRBJ2-1, with D possibly TRBD1 on 7 matching bases. V gave up 4 bases and J gave up 7 bases, with 17 bases separating them. In germline, CDR1 is MDHEN, CDR2 SYDVKM. This CDR3 is built from 15 residues.

In this sample, this clone turned up once. The genes are TRBV7-9 and TRBJ1-3, with D possibly TRBD1 on 6 matching bases. Trimming removed 5 bases at V and 0 bases at J, with 14 bases between. Germline CDR1 reads SEHNR; CDR2 reads FQNEAQ (reference sequence). The length of the CDR3 is 16 residues. The CDR3 loop is CASSRGHDNSGNTIYF. Written as DNA, the CDR3 is TGTGCCAGCAGCCGGGGACACGATAACTCTGGAAACACCATATATTTT.

V is TRBV9 and J is TRBJ2-4; 8 positions match TRBD1. Trimming took 4 bases from V and 7 from J; bases not matched to a gene: 7. There are 14 residues in the CDR3. Germline lookup yields CDR1 SGDLS and CDR2 YYNGEE. CDR3 nucleotide sequence: TGTGCCAGCAGCATACTGGGACAGGATAACATTCAGTACTTC. This gives the protein CASSILGQDNIQYF. Full variable domain (remainder filled in from reference TRBV9 and TRBJ2-4): DSGVTQTPKHLITATGQRVTLRCSPRSGDLSVYWYQQSLDQGLQFLIQYYNGEERAKGNILERFSAQQFPDLHSELNLSSLELGDSALYFCASSILGQDNIQYFGAGTRLSVL.

This clone was recorded once. The J gene is TRBJ2-1, the V gene TRBV7-8, with 12 bases lining up with TRBD2. The CDR3 spans 15 residues. Germline values: CDR1 SGHVS, CDR2 FQNEAQ. The ends lost 6 bases at V and 2 bases at J; junction bases unmatched: 2. CDR3 nucleotides: TGTGCCAGCAGGCTAGCGGGGGGGCCCTACAATGAGCAGTTCTTC. It yields the protein CASRLAGGPYNEQFF.

The CDR3 DNA is TGTGCCAGCAGTTTAGTCAGGGATGGAAATGGCTACACCTTC. Its protein product is CASSLVRDGNGYTF. The chain combines TRBV27 with TRBJ1-2, with D possibly TRBD1 on 5 matching bases. The V and J ends lost 2 bases and 6 bases respectively, with 13 bases between them. Germline values: CDR1 MNHEY, CDR2 SMNVEV (reference sequence). The CDR3 runs to 14 residues.

This chain joins TRBV10-3 and TRBJ1-4; D may be TRBD1 (6 bases). This CDR3 is built from 12 residues. Germline lookup yields CDR1 ENHRY and CDR2 SYGVKD. V shed 11 bases and J shed 8 bases, with 15 bases lying between them. The CDR3 bases are TGTGCCTCCACAGGGACGAGAGAAAAACTGTTTTTT. Protein sequence: CASTGTREKLFF.

This chain connects TRBV19 to TRBJ2-7, with a possible D match to TRBD1 (6 bases). With 4 bases removed from V and 2 bases from J, the gap between germline ends came to 9 bases. The CDR3 covers 13 residues. Germline assignment: CDR1 LNHDA and CDR2 SQIVND (reference sequence). CDR3 coding DNA: TGTGCCAGTAGTACAGGGGATCCCTACGAGCAGTACTTC. Protein product: CASSTGDPYEQYF.

This rearrangement joins TRBV6-1 to TRBJ1-2; D is uncertain. V shed 1 base and J shed 4 bases, with 10 bases lying between them. There are 14 residues in the CDR3. The germline V gene encodes CDR1 MNHNS and CDR2 SASEGT. CDR3 DNA sequence: TGTGCCAGCAGTGAAGAAGTAGGAGCCTATGGCTACACCTTC. Translating it yields CASSEEVGAYGYTF.

The chain employs TRBV6-4 and TRBJ1-5, with D uncertain. With 0 bases removed from V and 9 bases from J, the gap between germline ends came to 12 bases. Germline CDR1 and CDR2: MRHNA and SNTAGT. This CDR3 region has 14 residues. The CDR3 nucleotides are TGTGCCAGCAGTGACTCTGGGGTTACGGGGCCCCAGCATTTT. It encodes CASSDSGVTGPQHF.

This sequence joins TRBV30 and TRBJ2-1; TRBD2 matches at 9 bases. In germline, CDR1 is GTSNPN, CDR2 SVGIG (reference sequence). V shed 1 base, J shed 1 base, and the junction held 5 bases outside the gene matches. The CDR3 is 16 amino acids. The CDR3 loop reads CAWSGAGGWSYNEQFF. The CDR3, as DNA: TGTGCCTGGAGTGGAGCGGGGGGCTGGTCCTACAATGAGCAGTTCTTC.

The CDR3 sequence: CASSITGTGKPEQYF. CDR3 coding DNA: TGTGCCAGTAGTATCACCGGGACAGGGAAGCCCGAGCAGTACTTC. The J gene is TRBJ2-7, the V gene TRBV19; 9 nucleotides match TRBD1. The ends lost 3 bases at V and 6 bases at J; junction bases unmatched: 9. The CDR3 runs to 15 residues. Per the germline V gene, CDR1 is LNHDA and CDR2 is SQIVND (reference sequence). Full variable domain (remainder filled in from reference TRBV19 and TRBJ2-7): DGGITQSPKYLFRKEGQNVTLSCEQNLNHDAMYWYRQDPGQGLRLIYYSQIVNDFQKGDIAEGYSVSREKKESFPLTVTSAQKNPTAFYLCASSITGTGKPEQYFGPGTRLTVT.

Only a few counts were recorded for this clone. The rearrangement uses TRBV12-3 or TRBV12-4 and TRBJ1-2; no definite D call. V was cut by 7 bases and J by 3 bases, with 12 bases left in between. The length of the CDR3 is 13 residues. For the CDR3, the DNA is TGTGCCAGCACTCCGGGCCATTACTATGGCTACACCTTC. Amino acid sequence: CASTPGHYYGYTF.

The chain couples TRBV19 to TRBJ1-2; 9 bases match TRBD1. J gave up 2 bases and V 6 bases, and 4 bases lay outside the gene matches. The CDR3 totals 14 residues. CDR1 and CDR2 from the germline V gene are LNHDA and SQIVND (reference sequence). The CDR3 DNA sequence: TGTGCCAGTAGGGGACAGGGCATAAACTATGGCTACACCTTC. Translated, it gives CASRGQGINYGYTF.

This clone was seen more than once but under ten times. V gene TRBV5-1 combines with J gene TRBJ1-2; 7 bases are a match to TRBD1. V was clipped by 4 bases and J by 0 bases; unmatched bases: 6. The CDR3 runs 15 residues. The germline V gene has CDR1 SGHRS and CDR2 YFSETQ. The CDR3 here is CASSGGTATNYGYTF. The CDR3 DNA follows: TGCGCCAGCAGCGGGGGGACAGCCACTAACTATGGCTACACCTTC.

The chain has TRBV4-1 and TRBJ2-2; unclear D gene. Germline V gene sequence: CDR1 MGHRA, CDR2 YSYEKL. V shed 0 bases and J shed 6 bases, with 8 bases lying between them. This CDR3 is 14 amino acids long. The CDR3 spells CASSQDRVAGELFF. The CDR3 nucleotides are TGCGCCAGCAGCCAAGATCGGGTAGCCGGGGAGCTGTTTTTT.